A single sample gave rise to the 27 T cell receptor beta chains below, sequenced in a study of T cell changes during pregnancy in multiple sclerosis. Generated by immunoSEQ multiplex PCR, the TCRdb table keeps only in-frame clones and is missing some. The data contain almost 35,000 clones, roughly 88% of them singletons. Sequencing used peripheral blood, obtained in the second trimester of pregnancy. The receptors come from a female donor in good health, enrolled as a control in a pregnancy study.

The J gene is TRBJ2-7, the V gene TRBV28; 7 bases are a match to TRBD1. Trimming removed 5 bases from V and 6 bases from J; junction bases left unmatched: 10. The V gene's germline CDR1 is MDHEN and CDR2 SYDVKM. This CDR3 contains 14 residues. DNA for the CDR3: TGTGCCAGCAGTACAACAGGGGCCCCCCGCGAGCAGTACTTC. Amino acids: CASSTTGAPREQYF.

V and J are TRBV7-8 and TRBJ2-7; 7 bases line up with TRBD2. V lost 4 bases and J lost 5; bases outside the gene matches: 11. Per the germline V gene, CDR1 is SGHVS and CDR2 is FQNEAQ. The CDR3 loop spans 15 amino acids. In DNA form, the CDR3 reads TGTGCCAGCAGCTCCGGTCGGGGTGGGGGGGACGAGCAGTACTTC. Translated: CASSSGRGGGDEQYF.

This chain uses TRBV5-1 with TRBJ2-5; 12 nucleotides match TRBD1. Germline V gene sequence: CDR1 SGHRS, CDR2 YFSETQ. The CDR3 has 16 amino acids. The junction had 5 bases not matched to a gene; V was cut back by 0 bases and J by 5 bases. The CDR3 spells CASSLGDRGPVETQYF. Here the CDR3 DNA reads TGCGCCAGCAGCTTGGGGGACAGGGGGCCCGTGGAGACCCAGTACTTC.

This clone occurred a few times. CDR3 region: CASSRVDGNTIYF. For the CDR3, the DNA is TGTGCCAGCAGTCGCGTCGATGGAAACACCATATATTTT. The chain is built from TRBV5-5 and TRBJ1-3; no clear D gene. Germline loops: CDR1 SGHKS, CDR2 YYEKEE (reference sequence). V was pared by 5 bases and J by 3 bases, with 9 bases between. This CDR3 region has 13 residues. The full variable domain, its missing parts supplied by reference TRBV5-5 and TRBJ1-3, is DAGVTQSPTHLIKTRGQQVTLRCSPISGHKSVSWYQQVLGQGPQFIFQYYEKEERGRGNFPDRFSARQFPNYSSELNVNALLLGDSALYLCASSRVDGNTIYFGEGSWLTVV.

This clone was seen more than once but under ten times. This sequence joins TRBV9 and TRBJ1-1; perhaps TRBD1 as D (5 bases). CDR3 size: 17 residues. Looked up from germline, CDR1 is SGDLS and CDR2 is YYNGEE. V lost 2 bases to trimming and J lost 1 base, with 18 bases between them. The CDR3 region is CASSVSDGQGPNTEAFF. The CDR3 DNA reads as TGTGCCAGCAGCGTTTCGGACGGACAAGGCCCGAACACTGAAGCTTTCTTT.

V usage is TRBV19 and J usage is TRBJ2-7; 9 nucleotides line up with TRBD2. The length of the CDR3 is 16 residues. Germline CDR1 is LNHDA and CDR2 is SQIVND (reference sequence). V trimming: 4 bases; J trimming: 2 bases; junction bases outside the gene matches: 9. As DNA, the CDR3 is TGTGCCAGTAGTAGGGGCGGGAGGGGAGAACCCTACGAGCAGTACTTC. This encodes CASSRGGRGEPYEQYF.

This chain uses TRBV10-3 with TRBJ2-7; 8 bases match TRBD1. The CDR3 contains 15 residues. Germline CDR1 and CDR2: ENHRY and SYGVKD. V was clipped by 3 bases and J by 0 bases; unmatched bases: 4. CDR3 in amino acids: CAISDHDRGSYEQYF. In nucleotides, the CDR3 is TGTGCCATCAGTGATCACGACAGGGGCTCCTACGAGCAGTACTTC.

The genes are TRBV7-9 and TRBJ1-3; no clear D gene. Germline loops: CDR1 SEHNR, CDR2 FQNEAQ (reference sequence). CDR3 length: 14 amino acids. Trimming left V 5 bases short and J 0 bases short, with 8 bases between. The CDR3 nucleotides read TGTGCCAGCAGCCAAGAGAGCTCTGGAAACACCATATATTTT. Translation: CASSQESSGNTIYF. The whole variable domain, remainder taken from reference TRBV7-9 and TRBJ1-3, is DTGVSQNPRHKITKRGQNVTFRCDPISEHNRLYWYRQTLGQGPEFLTYFQNEAQLEKSRLLSDRFSAERPKGSFSTLEIQRTEQGDSAMYLCASSQESSGNTIYFGEGSWLTVV.

DNA of the CDR3: TGTGCCAGCAGTTACTCGCCGGACAGACACACAGATACGCAGTATTTT. Translation gives CASSYSPDRHTDTQYF. The V and J genes are TRBV6-5 and TRBJ2-3; D is perhaps TRBD1 (6 bases). CDR3 length: 16 residues. CDR1 MNHEY and CDR2 SVGAGI come from the germline V gene. The germline V and J ends were trimmed by 0 bases and 2 bases, with 12 bases remaining between them.

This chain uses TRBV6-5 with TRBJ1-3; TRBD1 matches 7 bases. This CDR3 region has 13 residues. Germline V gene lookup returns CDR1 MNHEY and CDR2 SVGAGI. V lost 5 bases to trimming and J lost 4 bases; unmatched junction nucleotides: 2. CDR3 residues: CASSTGQGNTIYF. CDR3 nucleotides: TGTGCCAGCAGTACGGGACAGGGAAACACCATATATTTT.

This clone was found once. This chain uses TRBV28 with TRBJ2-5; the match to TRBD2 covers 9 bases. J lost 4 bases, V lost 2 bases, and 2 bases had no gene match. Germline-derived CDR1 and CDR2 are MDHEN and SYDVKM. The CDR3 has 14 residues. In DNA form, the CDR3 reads TGTGCCAGCAGTTTACGTAGCGGGAGAGAGACCCAGTACTTC. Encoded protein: CASSLRSGRETQYF.

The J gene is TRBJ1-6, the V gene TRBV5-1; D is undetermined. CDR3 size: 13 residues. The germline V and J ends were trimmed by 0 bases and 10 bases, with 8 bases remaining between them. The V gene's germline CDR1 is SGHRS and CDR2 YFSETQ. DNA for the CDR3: TGCGCCAGCAGCTTGGCGGGATCCTCACCCCTCCACTTT. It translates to CASSLAGSSPLHF. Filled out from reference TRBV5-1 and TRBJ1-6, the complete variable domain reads KAGVTQTPRYLIKTRGQQVTLSCSPISGHRSVSWYQQTPGQGLQFLFEYFSETQRNKGNFPGRFSGRQFSNSRSEMNVSTLELGDSALYLCASSLAGSSPLHFGNGTRLTVT.

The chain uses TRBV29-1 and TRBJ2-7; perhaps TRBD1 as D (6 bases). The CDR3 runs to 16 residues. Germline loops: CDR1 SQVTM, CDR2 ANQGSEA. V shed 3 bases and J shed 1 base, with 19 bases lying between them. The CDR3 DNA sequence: TGCAGCGTTGAGAACCACAGGGACCCCGGGTCCTACGAGCAGTACTTC. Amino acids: CSVENHRDPGSYEQYF.

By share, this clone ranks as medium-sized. The chain's CDR3 is CASSEGGQNIQYF. The CDR3 DNA follows: TGTGCCAGCAGTGAAGGGGGACAAAACATTCAGTACTTC. This rearrangement joins TRBV28 to TRBJ2-4; weak D call: TRBD1 (6 bases). V lost 5 bases to trimming and J lost 5 bases, with 10 bases between them. This CDR3 has 13 residues. Per germline, CDR1 MDHEN and CDR2 SYDVKM.

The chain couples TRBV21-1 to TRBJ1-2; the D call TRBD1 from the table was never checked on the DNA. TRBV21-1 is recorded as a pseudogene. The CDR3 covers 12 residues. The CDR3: CASPQGDYGYTF. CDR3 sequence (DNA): TGTGCCAGCCCGCAGGGGGACTATGGCTACACCTTC.

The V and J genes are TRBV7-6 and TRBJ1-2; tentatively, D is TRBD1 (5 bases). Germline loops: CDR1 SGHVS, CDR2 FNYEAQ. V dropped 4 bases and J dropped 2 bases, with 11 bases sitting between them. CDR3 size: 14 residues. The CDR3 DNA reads TGTGCCAGCAGCTCAGGGACTAACAACTATGGCTACACCTTC. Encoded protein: CASSSGTNNYGYTF.

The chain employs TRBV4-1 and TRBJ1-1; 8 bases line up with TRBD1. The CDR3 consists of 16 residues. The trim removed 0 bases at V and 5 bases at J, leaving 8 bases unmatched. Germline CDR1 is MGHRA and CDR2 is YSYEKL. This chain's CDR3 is CASSQERAGGRTEAFF. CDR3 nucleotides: TGCGCCAGCAGCCAAGAGCGGGCAGGGGGCAGGACTGAAGCTTTCTTT.

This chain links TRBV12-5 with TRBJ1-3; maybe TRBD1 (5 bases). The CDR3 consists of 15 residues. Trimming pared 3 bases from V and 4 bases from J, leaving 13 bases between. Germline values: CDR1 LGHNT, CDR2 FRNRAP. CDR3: CASGFYQGPGNTIYF. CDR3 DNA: TGTGCTAGTGGTTTTTACCAGGGTCCGGGAAACACCATATATTTT.

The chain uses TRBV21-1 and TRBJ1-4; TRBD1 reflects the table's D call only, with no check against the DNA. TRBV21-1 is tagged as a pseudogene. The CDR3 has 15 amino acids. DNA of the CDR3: TGTGCCAGCACCGTAGAACAGGGGAAGCGTGAAAAACTGTTTTTT. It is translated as CASTVEQGKREKLFF.

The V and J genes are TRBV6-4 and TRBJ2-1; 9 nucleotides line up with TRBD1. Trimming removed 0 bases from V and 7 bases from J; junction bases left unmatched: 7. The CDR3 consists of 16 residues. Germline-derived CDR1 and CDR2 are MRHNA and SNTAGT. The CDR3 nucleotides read TGTGCCAGCAGTGACTCCACAGGGGGCTCGGGGAATGAGCAGTTCTTC. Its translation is CASSDSTGGSGNEQFF.

The DNA of the CDR3 is TGTGCCAGCAGTGAGGGACAGGGGGGAAATGGCTACACCTTC. It codes for CASSEGQGGNGYTF. This rearrangement joins TRBV6-4 to TRBJ1-2; the match to TRBD1 covers 11 bases. V was pared by 3 bases and J by 6 bases, with 3 bases of the junction left unmatched. The CDR3 loop spans 14 amino acids. Germline V CDR1 and CDR2: MRHNA, SNTAGT.

CDR3 in DNA: TGTGCCAGCAGCCCCGGGACTAGCGGCTCGAACACCGGGGAGCTGTTTTTT. Protein sequence: CASSPGTSGSNTGELFF. The gene calls are TRBV11-2 and TRBJ2-2; TRBD2 aligns across 11 bases. Trimming took 5 bases from V and 0 from J; bases not matched to a gene: 5. CDR1 is SGHAT, CDR2 FQNNGV, per germline. The CDR3 has 17 amino acids. Variable domain in full (rest from reference TRBV11-2 and TRBJ2-2): EAGVAQSPRYKIIEKRQSVAFWCNPISGHATLYWYQQILGQGPKLLIQFQNNGVVDDSQLPKDRFSAERLKGVDSTLKIQPAKLEDSAVYLCASSPGTSGSNTGELFFGEGSRLTVL.

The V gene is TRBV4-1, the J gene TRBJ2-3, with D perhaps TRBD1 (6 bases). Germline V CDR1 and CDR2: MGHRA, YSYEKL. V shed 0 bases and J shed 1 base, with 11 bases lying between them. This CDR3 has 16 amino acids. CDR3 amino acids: CASSQEPGAGTDTQYF. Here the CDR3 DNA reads TGCGCCAGCAGCCAAGAACCAGGGGCGGGCACAGATACGCAGTATTTT.

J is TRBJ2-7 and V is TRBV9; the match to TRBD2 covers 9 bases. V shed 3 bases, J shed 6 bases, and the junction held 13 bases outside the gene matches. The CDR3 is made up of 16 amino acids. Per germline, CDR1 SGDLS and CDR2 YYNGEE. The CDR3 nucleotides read TGTGCCAGCAGCGCCTTCCTGCGGGGGGGAGTGGGCGAGCAGTACTTC. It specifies CASSAFLRGGVGEQYF.

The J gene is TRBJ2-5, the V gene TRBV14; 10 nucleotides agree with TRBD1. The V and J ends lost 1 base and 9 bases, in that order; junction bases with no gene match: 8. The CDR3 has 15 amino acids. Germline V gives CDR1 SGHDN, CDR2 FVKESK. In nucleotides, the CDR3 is TGTGCCAGCAGCCAAGTAGGGGACAGGGGATCGTCCCAGTACTTC. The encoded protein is CASSQVGDRGSSQYF.

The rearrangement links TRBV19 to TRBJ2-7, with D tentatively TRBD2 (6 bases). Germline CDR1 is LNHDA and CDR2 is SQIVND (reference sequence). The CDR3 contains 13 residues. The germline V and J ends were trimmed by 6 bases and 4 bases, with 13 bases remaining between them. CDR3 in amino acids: CASSPGDLYEQYF. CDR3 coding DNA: TGTGCCAGTAGCCCGGGGGATCTGTACGAGCAGTACTTC.

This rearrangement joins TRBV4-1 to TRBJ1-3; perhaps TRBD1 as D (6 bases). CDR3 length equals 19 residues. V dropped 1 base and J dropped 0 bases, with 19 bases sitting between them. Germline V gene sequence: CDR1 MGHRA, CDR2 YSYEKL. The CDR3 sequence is CASSQVPSFRGNSGNTIYF. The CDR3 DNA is TGCGCCAGCAGCCAAGTTCCAAGCTTTAGGGGGAACTCTGGAAACACCATATATTTT.